These 16 T cell receptor beta chains were sequenced from one sample in a study of human T cells and chemical hapten exposure. In TCRdb, the RACE reads were re-called with MiXCR into one record per CDR3 protein. The table has about 360,000 distinct CDR3 sequences, under 8% seen once. Documented time point: patch test 1, 2 weeks after DPC sensitization. The treatment: therapeutic diphenylcyclopropenone sensitization with weekly scalp DPC. The starting material was whole blood, obtained in connection with sensitization to the hapten diphenylcyclopropenone (DPC). These receptors came from a woman under 30 with alopecia areata. Some clones in this sample may be carry-over from other donors' samples.

A remark on this clonotype: A junction boundary mismatches the germline segment, possibly from a read error. The chain uses TRBV5-1 and TRBJ2-3, with TRBD1 matching over 9 bases. CDR3 length equals 17 residues. Germline values: CDR1 SGHRS, CDR2 YFSETQ. The CDR3 DNA reads as TGCGCTAGCACTCCCAGCGGGACAGGGATGAGCACAGATACGCAGTATTTT. Translated: CASTPSGTGMSTDTQYF.

In this sample, this clonotype turned up many times. CDR3 DNA: TGTGCCAGCAGGGGTGTTGGCGGTAGGGCCAACGTCCTGACTTTC. This gives the protein CASRGVGGRANVLTF. The chain is built from TRBV2 and TRBJ2-6; D is undetermined. This CDR3 comprises 15 residues. The ends were cut back, 6 bases at V and 5 bases at J, with 14 bases in the middle. The germline V gene encodes CDR1 SNHLY and CDR2 FYNNEI.

The sample holds a few counts of this clonotype. The V and J genes are TRBV20-1 and TRBJ2-1; 8 bases line up with TRBD2. The CDR3 spans 16 residues. V gave up 0 bases and J gave up 2 bases; unmatched junction bases: 6. Germline CDR1 and CDR2: DFQATT and SNEGSKA (reference sequence). This CDR3 reads CSARDLRGVTYNEQFF. The CDR3 DNA reads as TGCAGTGCTAGAGATCTGCGGGGGGTTACCTACAATGAGCAGTTCTTC.

This clonotype was recorded many times. The genes are TRBV27 and TRBJ2-5; a possible D gene is TRBD2 (5 bases). Germline assignment: CDR1 MNHEY and CDR2 SMNVEV (reference sequence). This CDR3 has 14 residues. Trimming removed 1 base from V and 4 bases from J, with 10 bases in between. Written as DNA, the CDR3 is TGTGCCAGCAGTTTATACGGGGTTGGAGAGACCCAGTACTTC. The encoded protein is CASSLYGVGETQYF.

This clonotype was seen many times. J is TRBJ1-2 and V is TRBV3-1; TRBD1 might be the D (5 bases). Trimming stripped 0 bases from V and 4 bases from J, with 21 bases between. Germline V gene lookup returns CDR1 LGHDT and CDR2 YNNKEL (reference sequence). CDR3 length equals 18 residues. In DNA form, the CDR3 reads TGTGCCAGCAGCCAAGATTGGGCAGGGCAGGGCACCGCCTATGGCTACACCTTC. This gives the protein CASSQDWAGQGTAYGYTF.

In this sample, this clonotype turned up a few times. The chain couples TRBV3-1 to TRBJ2-2; 7 bases are a match to TRBD2. The trim removed 2 bases at V and 4 bases at J, leaving 7 bases unmatched. CDR3 length: 16 amino acids. Germline V gene lookup returns CDR1 LGHDT and CDR2 YNNKEL (reference sequence). CDR3 amino acids: CASSQRLAAVTGELFF. CDR3 bases: TGTGCCAGCAGCCAACGACTAGCCGCGGTCACCGGGGAGCTGTTTTTT.

This clonotype was observed a handful of times. The chain couples TRBV5-1 to TRBJ1-2; no definite D call. V lost 4 bases and J lost 4, with 11 bases in between. Germline values: CDR1 SGHRS, CDR2 YFSETQ. The CDR3 spans 13 residues. CDR3 region: CASSQDGTYGYTF. CDR3 sequence (DNA): TGCGCCAGCAGCCAGGACGGAACCTATGGCTACACCTTC.

This clonotype was seen repeatedly, ten times or more. The V call is TRBV4-3, the J call TRBJ2-3; TRBD2 might be the D (5 bases). The CDR3 has 15 residues. Trimming removed 1 base at V and 2 bases at J, with 10 bases between. From germline, CDR1 is LGHNA and CDR2 YSLEER. As DNA, the CDR3 is TGCGCCAGCAGCCAAGTAGTGAGGGACACAGATACGCAGTATTTT. It yields the protein CASSQVVRDTDTQYF.

V gene TRBV6-5 combines with J gene TRBJ1-2, with D possibly being TRBD1 (6 bases). The germline CDR1 and CDR2 sequences are MNHEY and SVGAGI. The CDR3 is 16 amino acids. Trimming removed 5 bases from V and 0 bases from J, with 16 bases in between. The CDR3 sequence: CASSALDSPANYGYTF. DNA for the CDR3: TGTGCCAGCAGTGCCCTGGACAGCCCAGCTAACTATGGCTACACCTTC.

This clonotype has a handful of counts. The chain is built from TRBV4-2 and TRBJ2-1; D is undetermined. The CDR3 totals 14 residues. CDR1 and CDR2 from the germline V gene are LGHNA and YNFKEQ. Trimming pared 1 base from V and 2 bases from J, leaving 6 bases between. The CDR3 nucleotides read TGTGCCAGCAGCCAAGTATACCCCTACAATGAGCAGTTCTTC. Translating gives CASSQVYPYNEQFF.

This clonotype was seen a few times. The V call is TRBV9, the J call TRBJ1-2; D gene ambiguous. The germline V gene encodes CDR1 SGDLS and CDR2 YYNGEE. This CDR3 spans 13 amino acids. V lost 0 bases, J lost 1 base, and 4 bases lay in between. CDR3 nucleotide sequence: TGTGCCAGCAGCGTAGACAGTAACTATGGCTACACCTTC. Amino acid sequence: CASSVDSNYGYTF.

This clonotype has more than one count but fewer than ten. DNA of the CDR3: TGTGCCAGCAGTTACTCAAGAGGGTCCGGGGAGCTGTTTTTT. Translating gives CASSYSRGSGELFF. The chain uses TRBV6-5 and TRBJ2-2; D perhaps matches TRBD2 (5 bases). Germline V gene sequence: CDR1 MNHEY, CDR2 SVGAGI. V was pared by 0 bases and J by 6 bases, with 8 bases between. CDR3 length equals 14 residues.

This clonotype showed up just a few times. This rearrangement joins TRBV6-6 to TRBJ1-3, with a tentative D call TRBD1 (5 bases). V lost 6 bases and J lost 7, with 19 bases in between. The length of the CDR3 is 15 residues. Germline V lookup: CDR1 MNHNY, CDR2 SVGAGI (reference sequence). The CDR3 sequence is CASSSPGLLANTIYF. The DNA of the CDR3 is TGTGCCAGCAGCTCACCGGGACTACTCGCCAACACCATATATTTT.

At least ten counts were recorded for this clonotype. The chain couples TRBV7-9 to TRBJ2-3; the D is unclear. The CDR3 has 11 residues. CDR1 is SEHNR, CDR2 FQNEAQ, per germline (reference sequence). With 6 bases removed from V and 5 bases from J, the gap between germline ends came to 6 bases. CDR3 sequence (DNA): TGTGCCAGCAGTTACGGAGATACGCAGTATTTT. This codes for CASSYGDTQYF.

This clonotype was seen a handful of times. The CDR3 loop reads CASSLVWGTNEKLFF. The CDR3 DNA sequence: TGTGCCAGCAGCTTAGTTTGGGGAACTAATGAAAAACTGTTTTTT. The rearrangement links TRBV7-2 to TRBJ1-4; D gene uncertain. Trimming took off 1 base at V and 1 base at J, with 7 bases between the two ends. The CDR3 contains 15 residues. Germline V gives CDR1 SGHTA, CDR2 FQGNSA.

This clonotype was recorded a few times. In nucleotides, the CDR3 is TGCAGTGCTAGTGGGCCTTTTCCCAAAAACATTCAGTACTTC. This gives the protein CSASGPFPKNIQYF. V and J are TRBV20-1 and TRBJ2-4; D gene uncertain. This CDR3 has 14 residues. CDR1 and CDR2 (germline): DFQATT, SNEGSKA (reference sequence). Trimming removed 3 bases from V and 2 bases from J, with 11 bases in between.